A selection of T cell receptor beta chains follows, all from one sample in a study of siplizumab effects on memory and regulatory T cells. Assay: immunoSEQ multiplex PCR; the TCRdb copy retains only in-frame clones and omits some. The table lists about 100,000 clones, around 95% of them singletons. The sample taken for sequencing was Tregs sorted from blood. The receptors were sampled from a human donor in good health. CDR3s include the opening cysteine and the closing phenylalanine or tryptophan. The D gene is left open where the match is weak. Size tells how often a clone was seen (once, few, many) or the class of an expanded clone, and some rows leave it out.

>TRBJ1-2|.|TRBV14|.
CASSPGGGYGYTF
TGTGCCAGCAGCCCTGGGGGGGGCTATGGCTACACCTTC
>TRBJ2-2|.|TRBV19|TRBD1
CASSITRGNGELFF
TGTGCCAGTAGTATTACCAGGGGGAACGGGGAGCTGTTTTTT
>TRBJ2-3|.|TRBV11-1|.
CASSSETGPDTQYF
TGTGCCAGCAGCTCCGAAACAGGGCCCGATACGCAGTATTTT
>TRBJ2-2|.|TRBV27|.
CASTRGTSVAGELFF
TGTGCCAGCACTAGGGGCACATCGGTTGCCGGGGAGCTGTTTTTT
>TRBJ2-7|.|TRBV7-9|TRBD2
CASSSLPAGGQYEQYF
TGTGCCAGCAGCTCACTCCCAGCGGGAGGCCAATACGAGCAGTACTTC
>TRBJ2-3|.|TRBV2|.
CASRRTLAPSTDTQYF
TGTGCCAGCAGGCGGACCCTAGCGCCTAGCACAGATACGCAGTATTTT
>TRBJ2-1|.|TRBV27|TRBD2
CASSLREGRRNEQFF
TGTGCCAGCAGTTTACGGGAGGGCCGAAGAAATGAGCAGTTCTTC
>TRBJ2-7|many|TRBV7-9|.
CASSLMVTAGVPYEQYF
TGTGCCAGCAGCTTAATGGTTACGGCAGGCGTGCCCTACGAGCAGTACTTC
>TRBJ1-1|once|TRBV7-9|.
CASSSQSPEGFSTEAFF
TGTGCCAGCAGCTCACAAAGCCCCGAGGGGTTTTCCACTGAAGCTTTCTTT
>TRBJ2-5|.|TRBV5-1|.
CASSLGTVWETQYF
TGCGCCAGCAGCTTGGGGACAGTCTGGGAGACCCAGTACTTC
>TRBJ2-1|.|TRBV7-8|TRBD2
CASSLRAGGYYNEQFF
TGTGCCAGCAGCTTAAGGGCGGGAGGATACTACAATGAGCAGTTCTTC
>TRBJ1-5|.|TRBV6-5|.
CASSYSRGSQPQHF
TGTGCCAGCAGTTACTCGAGAGGGAGTCAGCCCCAGCATTTT
>TRBJ2-7|.|TRBV6-1|TRBD2
CASSGTSGRLYEQYF
TGTGCCAGCAGTGGGACTAGCGGCCGTCTCTACGAGCAGTACTTC
>TRBJ1-2|few|TRBV9|.
CASSPRLQRGYTF
TGTGCCAGCAGCCCCCGACTCCAAAGGGGCTACACCTTC
>TRBJ1-5|.|TRBV27|.
CASGQLRDTYSNQPQHF
TGTGCCAGCGGACAACTCCGGGACACTTATAGCAATCAGCCCCAGCATTTT
>TRBJ1-4|.|TRBV7-2|TRBD1
CASSRNRGEKLFF
TGTGCCAGCAGCCGAAACAGGGGAGAAAAACTGTTTTTT
>TRBJ1-5|.|TRBV18|.
CASSSKQGTASNQPQHF
TGTGCCAGCTCATCGAAACAAGGGACGGCAAGCAATCAGCCCCAGCATTTT
>TRBJ2-5|.|TRBV5-1|TRBD1
CASSRGQGIFETQYF
TGCGCCAGCAGTAGGGGACAGGGAATCTTTGAGACCCAGTACTTC
>TRBJ1-2|.|TRBV11-3|.
CASSLVSRLAGRLPGYTF
TGTGCCAGCAGCTTAGTCTCTAGGCTGGCGGGAAGATTGCCTGGCTACACCTTC
>TRBJ2-2|.|TRBV5-6|.
CASSLGDGTGELFF
TGTGCCAGCAGCTTAGGGGACGGCACCGGGGAGCTGTTTTTT
>TRBJ2-2|once|TRBV29-1|TRBD2
CSVISGRNTGELFF
TGCAGCGTCATCAGCGGGAGGAACACCGGGGAGCTGTTTTTT
>TRBJ2-3|.|TRBV5-1|TRBD1
CASSLPPGQGITDTQYF
TGCGCCAGCAGCTTGCCCCCGGGACAGGGTATCACAGATACGCAGTATTTT
>TRBJ1-5|few|TRBV30|.
CAWQTGYQPQHF
TGTGCCTGGCAGACAGGTTATCAGCCCCAGCATTTT
>TRBJ1-2|.|TRBV30|.
CAWRVSADYGYTF
TGTGCCTGGCGGGTAAGCGCCGACTATGGCTACACCTTC
>TRBJ2-1|.|TRBV9|TRBD1
CASSRQGSNEQFF
TGTGCCAGCAGCAGACAGGGAAGTAATGAGCAGTTCTTC
>TRBJ2-7|once|TRBV19|TRBD1
CASGTGPYEQYF
TGTGCCAGTGGGACAGGGCCCTACGAGCAGTACTTC
>TRBJ2-7|few|TRBV2|TRBD2
CASSYPNRDRRLAETYEQYF
TGTGCCAGCAGCTATCCAAACCGGGACAGACGACTAGCGGAAACCTACGAGCAGTACTTC
>TRBJ2-1|.|TRBV7-6|.
CASSLSENLFF
TGTGCCAGCAGCTTAAGTGAGAACCTCTTCTTC
>TRBJ1-2|.|TRBV2|.
CASSAKWNYGYTF
TGTGCCAGCAGTGCGAAGTGGAATTATGGCTACACCTTC
>TRBJ1-1|.|TRBV7-3|.
CASSLTGDTEAFF
TGTGCCAGCAGCTTAACAGGGGACACTGAAGCTTTCTTT
>TRBJ1-2|few|TRBV7-3|.
CASSLQGTGSYGYTF
TGTGCCAGCAGCTTACAAGGGACCGGCTCCTATGGCTACACCTTC
>TRBJ1-1|.|TRBV18|.
CASSPKPIWAEAFF
TGTGCCAGCTCACCAAAGCCGATTTGGGCTGAAGCTTTCTTT
>TRBJ2-3|.|TRBV2|TRBD2
CASRETSGRTDTQYF
TGTGCCAGCAGGGAGACTAGCGGACGCACAGATACGCAGTATTTT
>TRBJ2-7|.|TRBV5-1|.
CASSLIGTLYEQYF
TGCGCCAGCAGCTTAATCGGGACACTTTACGAGCAGTACTTC
>TRBJ2-3|.|TRBV9|.
CASSVHLADTQYF
TGTGCCAGCAGCGTCCATCTGGCAGATACGCAGTATTTT
>TRBJ2-4|.|TRBV28|.
CASRGHLAKNIQYF
TGTGCCAGCAGGGGACACTTAGCCAAAAACATTCAGTACTTC
>TRBJ2-4|once|TRBV4-1|.
CASSHGWGAKNIQYF
TGCGCCAGCAGCCATGGATGGGGTGCCAAAAACATTCAGTACTTC
>TRBJ2-7|.|TRBV30|.
CAWSPGEGYEQYF
TGTGCCTGGAGTCCAGGGGAGGGCTACGAGCAGTACTTC
>TRBJ2-3|.|TRBV5-1|.
CASSLDPLGDTQYF
TGCGCCAGCAGCTTGGATCCCCTTGGAGATACGCAGTATTTT
>TRBJ2-2|.|TRBV5-4|TRBD2
CASSLGTTRAGELFF
TGTGCCAGCAGCCTCGGGACTACTCGGGCCGGGGAGCTGTTTTTT
>TRBJ2-2|.|TRBV2|.
CASSRLRPENTGELFF
TGTGCCAGCAGCCGACTTAGACCGGAGAACACCGGGGAGCTGTTTTTT
>TRBJ1-1|.|TRBV10-1|.
CASSPSMNTEAFF
TGCGCCAGCAGCCCTTCAATGAACACTGAAGCTTTCTTT
>TRBJ2-5|.|TRBV27|.
CASRVRRSPQETQYF
TGTGCCAGCAGAGTGCGCAGGTCACCTCAAGAGACCCAGTACTTC
>TRBJ2-7|.|TRBV5-6|TRBD1
CASSRGLAGTGIYEQYF
TGTGCCAGCAGCCGAGGGCTAGCCGGGACAGGGATTTACGAGCAGTACTTC
>TRBJ1-5|few|TRBV18|.
CASSPTTNGGQPQHF
TGTGCCAGCTCACCAACGACAAACGGAGGTCAGCCCCAGCATTTT
>TRBJ2-7|.|TRBV2|.
CASSELNVGSYEQYF
TGTGCCAGCAGTGAACTCAATGTGGGATCCTACGAGCAGTACTTC
>TRBJ1-5|.|TRBV6-1|TRBD1
CASGTGYQPQHF
TGTGCCAGCGGGACAGGTTATCAGCCCCAGCATTTT
>TRBJ2-3|.|TRBV5-6|.
CASSWGLVGPVTDTQYF
TGTGCCAGCAGCTGGGGGTTGGTAGGCCCTGTCACAGATACGCAGTATTTT
>TRBJ1-3|.|TRBV5-4|.
CASSIDSISGNTIYF
TGTGCCAGCAGTATAGACTCGATCTCAGGAAACACCATATATTTT
>TRBJ1-1|.|TRBV5-1|.
CASSLYYSDTEAFF
TGCGCCAGCAGCTTGTACTATTCGGACACTGAAGCTTTCTTT
>TRBJ1-2|.|TRBV27|TRBD1
CASSQTPRGRGGYGYTF
TGTGCCAGCAGCCAAACCCCTCGAGGCAGGGGGGGCTATGGCTACACCTTC
>TRBJ2-1|.|TRBV10-3|.
CAISEIVRDKGSYNEQFF
TGTGCCATCAGTGAGATAGTTCGGGACAAGGGAAGCTACAATGAGCAGTTCTTC
>TRBJ2-7|.|TRBV2|TRBD2
CARGSGWGEQYF
TGTGCCAGGGGTAGCGGGTGGGGCGAGCAGTACTTC